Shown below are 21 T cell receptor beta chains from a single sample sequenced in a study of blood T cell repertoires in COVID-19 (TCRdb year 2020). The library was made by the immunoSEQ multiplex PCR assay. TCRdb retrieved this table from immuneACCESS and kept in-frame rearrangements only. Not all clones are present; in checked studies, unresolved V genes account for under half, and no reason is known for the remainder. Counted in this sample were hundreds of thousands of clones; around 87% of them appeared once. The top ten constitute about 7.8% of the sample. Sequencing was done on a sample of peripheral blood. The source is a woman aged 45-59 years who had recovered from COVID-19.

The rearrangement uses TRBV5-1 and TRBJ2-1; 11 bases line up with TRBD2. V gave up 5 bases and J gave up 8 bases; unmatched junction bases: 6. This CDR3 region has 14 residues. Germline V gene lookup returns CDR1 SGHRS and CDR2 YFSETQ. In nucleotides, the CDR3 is TGCGCCAGCAGGACTAGCGGGACATGGGATGAGCAGTTCTTC. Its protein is CASRTSGTWDEQFF.

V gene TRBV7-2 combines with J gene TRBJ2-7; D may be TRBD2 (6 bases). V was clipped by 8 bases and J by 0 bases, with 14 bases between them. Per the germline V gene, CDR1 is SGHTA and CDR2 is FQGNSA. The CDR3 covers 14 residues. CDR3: CASLASAFSYEQYF. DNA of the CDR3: TGTGCCAGCCTAGCTAGCGCCTTCTCCTACGAGCAGTACTTC.

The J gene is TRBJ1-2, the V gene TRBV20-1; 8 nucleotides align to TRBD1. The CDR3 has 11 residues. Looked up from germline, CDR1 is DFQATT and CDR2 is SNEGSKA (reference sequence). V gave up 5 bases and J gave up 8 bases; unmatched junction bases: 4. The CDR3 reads CSASQGDGYTF. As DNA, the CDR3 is TGCAGTGCTTCACAGGGGGACGGCTACACCTTC.

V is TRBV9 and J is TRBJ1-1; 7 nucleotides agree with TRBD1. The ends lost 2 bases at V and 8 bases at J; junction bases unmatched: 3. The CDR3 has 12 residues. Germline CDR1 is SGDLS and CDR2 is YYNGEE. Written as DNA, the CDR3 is TGTGCCAGCAGCGTGGGCAGGGGGGAAGCTTTCTTT. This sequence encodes CASSVGRGEAFF. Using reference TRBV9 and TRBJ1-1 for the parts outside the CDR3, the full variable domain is DSGVTQTPKHLITATGQRVTLRCSPRSGDLSVYWYQQSLDQGLQFLIQYYNGEERAKGNILERFSAQQFPDLHSELNLSSLELGDSALYFCASSVGRGEAFFGQGTRLTVV.

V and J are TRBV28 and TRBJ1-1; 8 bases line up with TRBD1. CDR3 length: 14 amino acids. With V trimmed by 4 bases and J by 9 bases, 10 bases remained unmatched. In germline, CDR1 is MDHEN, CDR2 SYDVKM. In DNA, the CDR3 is TGTGCCAGCAGTTCGTACCAGGGGGCTGATCAAGCTTTCTTT. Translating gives CASSSYQGADQAFF.

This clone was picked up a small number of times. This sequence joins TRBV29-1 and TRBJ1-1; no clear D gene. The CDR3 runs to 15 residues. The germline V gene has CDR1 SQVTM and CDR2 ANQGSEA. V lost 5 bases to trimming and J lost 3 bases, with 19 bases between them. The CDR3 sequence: CSVSLSAAMYTEAFF. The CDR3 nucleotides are TGCAGCGTTTCCCTTTCAGCGGCCATGTACACTGAAGCTTTCTTT.

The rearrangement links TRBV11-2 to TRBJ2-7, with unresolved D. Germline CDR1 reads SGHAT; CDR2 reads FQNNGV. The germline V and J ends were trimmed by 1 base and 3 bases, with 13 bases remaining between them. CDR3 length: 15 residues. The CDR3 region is CASSLGFGTVYEQYF. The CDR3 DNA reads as TGTGCCAGCAGCTTAGGATTCGGTACAGTCTACGAGCAGTACTTC.

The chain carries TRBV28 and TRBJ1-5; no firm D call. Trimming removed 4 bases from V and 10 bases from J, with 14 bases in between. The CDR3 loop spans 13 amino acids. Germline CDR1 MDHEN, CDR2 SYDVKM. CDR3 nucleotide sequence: TGTGCCAGCAGTTCTCCACCCCCTAACCCCCAGCATTTT. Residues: CASSSPPPNPQHF.

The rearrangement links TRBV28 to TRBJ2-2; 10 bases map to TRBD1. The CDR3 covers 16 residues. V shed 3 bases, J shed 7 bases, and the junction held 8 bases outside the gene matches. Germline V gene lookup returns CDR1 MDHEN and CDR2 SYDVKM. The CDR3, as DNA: TGTGCCAGCAGTTTGCGTGGGACAGGGGTGATCGGGGAGCTGTTTTTT. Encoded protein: CASSLRGTGVIGELFF. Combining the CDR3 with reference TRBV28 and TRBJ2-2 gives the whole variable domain DVKVTQSSRYLVKRTGEKVFLECVQDMDHENMFWYRQDPGLGLRLIYFSYDVKMKEKGDIPEGYSVSREKKERFSLILESASTNQTSMYLCASSLRGTGVIGELFFGEGSRLTVL.

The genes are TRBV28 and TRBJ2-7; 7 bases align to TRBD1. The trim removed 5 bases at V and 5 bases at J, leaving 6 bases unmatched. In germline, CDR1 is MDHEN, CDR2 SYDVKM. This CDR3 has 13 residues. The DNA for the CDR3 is TGTGCCAGCAGTCGGGGACAGTCAAACGAGCAGTACTTC. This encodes CASSRGQSNEQYF.

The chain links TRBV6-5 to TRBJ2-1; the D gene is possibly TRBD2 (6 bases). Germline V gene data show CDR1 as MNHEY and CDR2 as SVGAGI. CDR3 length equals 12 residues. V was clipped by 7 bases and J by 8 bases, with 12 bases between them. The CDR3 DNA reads TGTGCCAGCACCCTAGCGTGGGATGAGCAGTTCTTC. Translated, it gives CASTLAWDEQFF.

The DNA of the CDR3 is TGTGCCAGCAGCTTATTGGGCAGCAACAATACGCAGTATTTT. It specifies CASSLLGSNNTQYF. The chain links TRBV7-3 to TRBJ2-3; D remains ambiguous. CDR3 length: 14 residues. Germline V CDR1 and CDR2: SGHTA, FQGTGA. The V and J ends lost 2 bases and 7 bases respectively, with 13 bases between them.

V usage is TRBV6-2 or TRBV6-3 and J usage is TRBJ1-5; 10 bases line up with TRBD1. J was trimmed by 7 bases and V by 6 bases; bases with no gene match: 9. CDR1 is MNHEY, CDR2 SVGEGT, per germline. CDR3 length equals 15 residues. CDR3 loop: CASSPGDRGRQPQHF. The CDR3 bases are TGTGCCAGCAGCCCCGGGGACAGGGGAAGACAGCCCCAGCATTTT.

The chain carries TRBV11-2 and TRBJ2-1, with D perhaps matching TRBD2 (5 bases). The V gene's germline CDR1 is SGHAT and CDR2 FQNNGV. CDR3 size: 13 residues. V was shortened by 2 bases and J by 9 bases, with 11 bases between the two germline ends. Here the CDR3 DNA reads TGTGCCAGCAGCTTAAACTCACTAGGTGAGCAGTTCTTC. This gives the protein CASSLNSLGEQFF.

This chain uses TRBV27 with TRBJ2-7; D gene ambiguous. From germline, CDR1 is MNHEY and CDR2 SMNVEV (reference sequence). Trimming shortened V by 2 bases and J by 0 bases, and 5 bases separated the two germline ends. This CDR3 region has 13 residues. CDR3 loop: CASSLTSSYEQYF. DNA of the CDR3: TGTGCCAGCAGTTTAACCAGCTCCTACGAGCAGTACTTC.

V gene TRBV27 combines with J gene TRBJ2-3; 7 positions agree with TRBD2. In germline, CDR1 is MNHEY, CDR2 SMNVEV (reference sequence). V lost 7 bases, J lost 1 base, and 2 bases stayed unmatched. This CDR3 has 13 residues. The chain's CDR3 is CASTLAGTDTQYF. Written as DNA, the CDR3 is TGTGCCAGCACGCTAGCGGGCACAGATACGCAGTATTTT.

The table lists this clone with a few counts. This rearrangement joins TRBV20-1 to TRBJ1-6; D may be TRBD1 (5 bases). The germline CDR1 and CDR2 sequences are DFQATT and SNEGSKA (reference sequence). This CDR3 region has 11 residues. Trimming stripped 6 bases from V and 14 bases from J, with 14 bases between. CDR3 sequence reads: CSAQTASALHF. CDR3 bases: TGCAGTGCCCAGACAGCCTCGGCCCTCCACTTT.

The CDR3 here is CATSSQFGPTYNEQFF. CDR3 DNA sequence: TGTGCCACCAGCTCCCAGTTTGGGCCCACCTACAATGAGCAGTTCTTC. This sequence joins TRBV15 and TRBJ2-1; D gene unclear. There are 16 residues in the CDR3. The V gene's germline CDR1 is LNHNV and CDR2 YYDKDF (reference sequence). V was shortened by 5 bases and J by 2 bases, with 16 bases between the two germline ends.

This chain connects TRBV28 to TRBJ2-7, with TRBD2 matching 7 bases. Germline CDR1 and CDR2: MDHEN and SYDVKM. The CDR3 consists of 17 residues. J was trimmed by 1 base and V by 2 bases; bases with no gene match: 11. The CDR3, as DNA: TGTGCCAGCAGTTTACGGGCCCGGGGGAGGGGTTCCTACGAGCAGTACTTC. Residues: CASSLRARGRGSYEQYF.

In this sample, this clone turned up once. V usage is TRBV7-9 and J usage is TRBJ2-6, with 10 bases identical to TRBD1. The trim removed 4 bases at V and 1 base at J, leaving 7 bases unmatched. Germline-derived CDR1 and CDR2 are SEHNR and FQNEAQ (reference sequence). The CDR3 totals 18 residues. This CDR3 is CASSSGTGASSGANVLTF. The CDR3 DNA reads TGTGCCAGCAGCTCCGGGACAGGGGCATCGTCTGGGGCCAACGTCCTGACTTTC. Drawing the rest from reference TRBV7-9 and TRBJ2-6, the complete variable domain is DTGVSQNPRHKITKRGQNVTFRCDPISEHNRLYWYRQTLGQGPEFLTYFQNEAQLEKSRLLSDRFSAERPKGSFSTLEIQRTEQGDSAMYLCASSSGTGASSGANVLTFGAGSRLTVL.

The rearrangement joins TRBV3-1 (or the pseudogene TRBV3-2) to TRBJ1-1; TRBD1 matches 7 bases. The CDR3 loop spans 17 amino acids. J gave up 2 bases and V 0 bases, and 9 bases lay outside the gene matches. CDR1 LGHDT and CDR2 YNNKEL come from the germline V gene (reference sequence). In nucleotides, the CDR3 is TGTGCCAGCAGCCAAGATGGTTCGGGACAGCTTAACACTGAAGCTTTCTTT. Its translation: CASSQDGSGQLNTEAFF.